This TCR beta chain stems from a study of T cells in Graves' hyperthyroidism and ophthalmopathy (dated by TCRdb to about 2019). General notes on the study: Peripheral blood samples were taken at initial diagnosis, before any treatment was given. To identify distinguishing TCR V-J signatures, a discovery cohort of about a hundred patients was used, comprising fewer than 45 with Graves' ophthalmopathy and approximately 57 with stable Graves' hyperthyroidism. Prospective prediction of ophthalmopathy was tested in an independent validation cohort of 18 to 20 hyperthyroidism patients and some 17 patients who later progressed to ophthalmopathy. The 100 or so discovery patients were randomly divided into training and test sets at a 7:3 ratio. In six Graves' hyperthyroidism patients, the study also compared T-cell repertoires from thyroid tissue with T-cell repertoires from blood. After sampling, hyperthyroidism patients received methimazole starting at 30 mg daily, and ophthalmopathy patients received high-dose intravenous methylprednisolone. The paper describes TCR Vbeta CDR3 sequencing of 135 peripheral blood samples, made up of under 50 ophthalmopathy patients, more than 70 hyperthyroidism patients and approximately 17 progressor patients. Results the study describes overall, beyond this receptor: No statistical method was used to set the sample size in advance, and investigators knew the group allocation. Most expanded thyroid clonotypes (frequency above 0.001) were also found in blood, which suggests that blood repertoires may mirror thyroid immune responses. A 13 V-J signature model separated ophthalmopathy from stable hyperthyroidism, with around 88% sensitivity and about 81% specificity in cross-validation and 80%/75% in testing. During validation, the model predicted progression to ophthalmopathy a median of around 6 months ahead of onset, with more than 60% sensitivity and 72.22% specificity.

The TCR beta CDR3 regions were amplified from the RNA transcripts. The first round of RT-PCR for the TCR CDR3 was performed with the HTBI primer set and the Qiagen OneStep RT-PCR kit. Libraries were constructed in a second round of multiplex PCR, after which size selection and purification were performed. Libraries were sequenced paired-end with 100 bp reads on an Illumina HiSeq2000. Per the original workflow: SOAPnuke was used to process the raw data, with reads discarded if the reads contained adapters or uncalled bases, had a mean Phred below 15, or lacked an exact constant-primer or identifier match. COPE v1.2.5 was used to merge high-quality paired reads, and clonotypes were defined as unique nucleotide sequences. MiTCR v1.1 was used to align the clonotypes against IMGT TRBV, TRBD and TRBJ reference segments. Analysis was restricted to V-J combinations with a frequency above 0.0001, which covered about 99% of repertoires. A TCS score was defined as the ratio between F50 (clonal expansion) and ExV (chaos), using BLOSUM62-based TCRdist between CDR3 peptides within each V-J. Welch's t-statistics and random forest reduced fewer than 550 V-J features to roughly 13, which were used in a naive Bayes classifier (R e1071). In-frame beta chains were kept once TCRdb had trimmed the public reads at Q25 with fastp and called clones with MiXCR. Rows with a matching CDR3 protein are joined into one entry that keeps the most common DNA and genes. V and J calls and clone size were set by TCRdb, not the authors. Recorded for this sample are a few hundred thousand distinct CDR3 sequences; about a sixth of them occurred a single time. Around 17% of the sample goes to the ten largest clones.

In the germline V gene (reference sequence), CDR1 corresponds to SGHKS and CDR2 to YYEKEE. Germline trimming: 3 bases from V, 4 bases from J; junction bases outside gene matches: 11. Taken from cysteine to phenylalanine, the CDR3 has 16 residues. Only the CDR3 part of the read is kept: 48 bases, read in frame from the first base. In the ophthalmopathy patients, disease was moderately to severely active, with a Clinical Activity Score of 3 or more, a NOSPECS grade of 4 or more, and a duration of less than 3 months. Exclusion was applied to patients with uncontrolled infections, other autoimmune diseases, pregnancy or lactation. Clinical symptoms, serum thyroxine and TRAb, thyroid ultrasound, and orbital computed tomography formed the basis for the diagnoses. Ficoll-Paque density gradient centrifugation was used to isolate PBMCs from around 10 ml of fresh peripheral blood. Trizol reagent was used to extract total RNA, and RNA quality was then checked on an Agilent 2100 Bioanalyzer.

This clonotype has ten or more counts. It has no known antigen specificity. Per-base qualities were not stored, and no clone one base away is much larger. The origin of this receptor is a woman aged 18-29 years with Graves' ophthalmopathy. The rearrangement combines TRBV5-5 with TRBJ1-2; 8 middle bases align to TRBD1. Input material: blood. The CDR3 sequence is CASSSPPGTGPYGYTF. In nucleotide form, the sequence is TGTGCCAGCAGCTCTCCCCCCGGGACAGGCCCCTATGGCTACACCTTC.